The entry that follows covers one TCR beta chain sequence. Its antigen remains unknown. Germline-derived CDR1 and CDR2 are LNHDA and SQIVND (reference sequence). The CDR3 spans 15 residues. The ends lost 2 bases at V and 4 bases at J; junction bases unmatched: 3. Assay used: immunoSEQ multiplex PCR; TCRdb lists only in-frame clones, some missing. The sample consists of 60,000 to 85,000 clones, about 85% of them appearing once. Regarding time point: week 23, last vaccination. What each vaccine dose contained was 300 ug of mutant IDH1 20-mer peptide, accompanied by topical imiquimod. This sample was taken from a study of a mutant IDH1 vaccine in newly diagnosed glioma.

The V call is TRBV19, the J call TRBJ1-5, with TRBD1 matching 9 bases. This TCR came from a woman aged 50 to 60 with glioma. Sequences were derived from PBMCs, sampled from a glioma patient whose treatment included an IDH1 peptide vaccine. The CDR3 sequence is CASSIKDRGNQPQHF. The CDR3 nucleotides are TGTGCCAGTAGTATAAAAGACAGGGGGAATCAGCCCCAGCATTTT.